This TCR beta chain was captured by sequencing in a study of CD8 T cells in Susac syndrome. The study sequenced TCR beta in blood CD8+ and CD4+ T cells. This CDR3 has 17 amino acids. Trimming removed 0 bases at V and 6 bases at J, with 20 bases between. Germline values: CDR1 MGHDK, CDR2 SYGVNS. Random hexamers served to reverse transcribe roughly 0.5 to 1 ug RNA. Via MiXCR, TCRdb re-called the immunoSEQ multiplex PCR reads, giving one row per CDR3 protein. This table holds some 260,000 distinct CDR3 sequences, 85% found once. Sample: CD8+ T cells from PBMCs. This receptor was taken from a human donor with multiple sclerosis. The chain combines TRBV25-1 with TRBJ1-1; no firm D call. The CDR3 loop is CASSEYSPLFRIAEAFF. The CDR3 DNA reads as TGTGCCAGCAGTGAATATTCACCCCTCTTTCGGATAGCTGAAGCTTTCTTT.